This TCR beta chain was recovered during a study of graft-versus-host responses after intestinal transplantation. Study as a whole: Recipients had multivisceral, liver-intestinal, or isolated intestinal transplants. Recipients were all induced with anti-thymocyte globulin, then given tacrolimus and steroids for 2 to 3 years. Findings and caveats of the study: Researchers found peak circulating GvH clone levels linked to early post-transplant HvG declines. Allografts from individuals with graft-donor T cell macrochimerism displayed high graft-versus-host to host-versus-graft clonal ratios.

Notes on this clone: Antigen specificity is unknown.

The V and J ends lost 6 bases and 8 bases respectively, with 17 bases between them. The CDR3 totals 14 residues. CDR1 and CDR2 from the germline V gene are SNHLY and FYNNEI. Assay used: immunoSEQ multiplex PCR; TCRdb lists only in-frame clones, some missing. The sample holds about 110,000 clones, over 85% seen once. V usage is TRBV2 and J usage is TRBJ2-1; D possibly uses TRBD1 or TRBD2 (5 bases each). The TCR comes from a human donor who was the organ donor for an intestinal transplant. Material: unstimulated CD4+ T cells sorted from spleen or lymph node cells, obtained before transplant. The CDR3 reads CASRDRDRAYEQFF. CDR3 nucleotide sequence: TGTGCCAGCAGAGACCGGGACCGAGCCTATGAGCAGTTCTTC. Complete variable domain (other parts from reference TRBV2 and TRBJ2-1): EPEVTQTPSHQVTQMGQEVILRCVPISNHLYFYWYRQILGQKVEFLVSFYNNEISEKSEIFDDQFSVERPDGSNFTLKIRSTKLEDSAMYFCASRDRDRAYEQFFGPGTRLTVL.